A selection of T cell receptor beta chains follows, all from one sample in a study of beta chain features in type 1 diabetes. TCRdb's copy holds only in-frame clones and misses some; the assay was immunoSEQ multiplex PCR. The sample contains about 180,000 clones, approximately 13% of which appear only once. Material for sequencing was central memory CD4+ T cells from blood. The source of these receptors is a woman between 18 and 30 years old in good health. Each CDR3 is given with its conserved first and last residue. Fields, in order: V gene, clone size, J gene, D gene, CDR3 protein, CDR3 DNA. D genes are given only for firm matches. Clone sizes are given selectively: once, few, many, or a class where the clone is expanded.

TRBV4-1	NA	TRBJ2-5	NA	CASSRPTSRGETQYF	TGCGCCAGCAGCCGACCGACTAGCAGGGGAGAGACCCAGTACTTC
TRBV18	NA	TRBJ1-2	NA	CASSPNGGSDGYTF	TGTGCCAGCTCACCCAACGGGGGGTCGGATGGCTACACCTTC
TRBV15	few	TRBJ2-1	TRBD1	CATSRDAPGGFDEQFF	TGTGCCACCAGCAGAGATGCGCCAGGGGGTTTCGATGAGCAGTTCTTC
TRBV29-1	NA	TRBJ1-1	NA	CSVEERREHRTEAFF	TGCAGCGTTGAAGAAAGAAGGGAGCATCGGACTGAAGCTTTCTTT
TRBV28	few	TRBJ2-3	TRBD2	CASSLWGGTRRDTQYF	TGTGCCAGCAGTTTATGGGGGGGGACTAGGAGGGATACGCAGTATTTT
TRBV30	NA	TRBJ1-3	NA	CAWSGNSGNTIYF	TGTGCCTGGAGCGGGAACTCTGGAAACACCATATATTTT
TRBV30	NA	TRBJ1-3	NA	CAWAGRSGNTIYF	TGTGCCTGGGCAGGGAGGTCTGGAAACACCATATATTTT
TRBV19	few	TRBJ2-1	TRBD2	CASSRLAGGNNEQFF	TGTGCCAGTAGTAGACTAGCGGGAGGAAACAATGAGCAGTTCTTC
TRBV19	NA	TRBJ1-5	NA	CASTAYNQPQHF	TGTGCCTCGACTGCTTACAATCAGCCCCAGCATTTT
TRBV7-2	NA	TRBJ1-2	TRBD1	CASSEGTVANYGYTF	TGTGCCAGCAGCGAAGGGACAGTCGCTAACTATGGCTACACCTTC
TRBV10-3	NA	TRBJ1-2	TRBD1	CASRIGQGIYGYTF	TGTGCCAGCAGGATCGGACAGGGGATCTATGGCTACACCTTC
TRBV6-5	NA	TRBJ2-3	NA	CASQQSGGGTDTQYF	TGTGCCAGTCAACAGTCCGGAGGGGGCACAGATACGCAGTATTTT
TRBV21-1	NA	TRBJ2-1	NA	CASSTLGVGNEQFF	TGTGCCAGCAGCACCCTCGGGGTTGGGAATGAGCAGTTCTTC
TRBV28	NA	TRBJ2-7	NA	CASSIARRSYEQYF	TGTGCCAGCAGTATCGCTAGGAGGTCCTACGAGCAGTACTTC
TRBV14	NA	TRBJ2-1	TRBD1	CASSQPGQKQFF	TGTGCCAGCAGCCAGCCGGGACAGAAGCAGTTCTTC
TRBV9	few	TRBJ2-7	TRBD2	CASSVGPSGAYEQYF	TGTGCCAGCAGCGTAGGTCCTAGCGGGGCCTACGAGCAGTACTTC
TRBV25-1	many	TRBJ2-3	TRBD2	CASSDLADTTDTQYF	TGTGCCAGCAGTGATCTAGCGGACACAACAGATACGCAGTATTTT
TRBV7-9	NA	TRBJ2-1	TRBD2	CASSLPSGSGEQFF	TGTGCCAGCAGCTTGCCTAGCGGGAGCGGTGAGCAGTTCTTC
TRBV30	many	TRBJ2-5	NA	CAWSTTGALQETQYF	TGTGCCTGGAGTACCACGGGAGCTCTGCAAGAGACCCAGTACTTC
TRBV28	NA	TRBJ1-1	NA	CASSLVRRRLNTEAFF	TGTGCCAGCAGTTTGGTTCGTCGCAGATTGAACACTGAAGCTTTCTTT
TRBV7-3	NA	TRBJ2-1	TRBD2	CASSGRGGGIFEQFF	TGTGCCAGCAGCGGACGGGGGGGAGGGATATTTGAGCAGTTCTTC
TRBV27	NA	TRBJ2-7	TRBD2	CASSLVASGKYEQYF	TGTGCCAGCAGTTTAGTGGCTAGCGGAAAATACGAGCAGTACTTC
TRBV29-1	NA	TRBJ1-1	NA	CICGRLNTEAFF	TGCATCTGTGGCAGGTTGAACACTGAAGCTTTCTTT
TRBV7-9	few	TRBJ2-4	TRBD1	CASSSRDRDGKNIQYF	TGTGCCAGCAGCTCCCGGGACAGGGACGGCAAAAACATTCAGTACTTC
TRBV5-4	few	TRBJ1-1	NA	CASGQRLDMNTEAFF	TGTGCCAGCGGACAGAGGCTAGACATGAACACTGAAGCTTTCTTT
TRBV18	NA	TRBJ2-5	NA	CASSTGETQYF	TGTGCCAGCTCAACGGGGGAGACCCAGTACTTC
TRBV29-1	NA	TRBJ2-3	TRBD1	CSVEETGLTDTQYF	TGCAGCGTTGAAGAGACAGGGCTTACAGATACGCAGTATTTT
TRBV29-1	NA	TRBJ2-1	TRBD2	CSVPSGSWDNEQFF	TGCAGCGTCCCCAGCGGGAGCTGGGACAATGAGCAGTTCTTC
TRBV6-6	few	TRBJ1-2	TRBD1	CASSQGGGNGYTF	TGTGCCAGCAGCCAAGGGGGCGGAAATGGCTACACCTTC
TRBV2	NA	TRBJ2-1	TRBD2	CATGTSGIQFF	TGTGCCACCGGGACTAGCGGAATACAGTTCTTC
TRBV28	NA	TRBJ1-2	NA	CASSGGYYGYTF	TGTGCCAGCAGCGGCGGTTACTATGGCTACACCTTC
TRBV7-3	NA	TRBJ2-3	TRBD1	CASSSLDRGGSDTQYF	TGTGCCAGCAGCTCCCTGGACAGGGGAGGCTCAGATACGCAGTATTTT
TRBV28	NA	TRBJ1-2	TRBD1	CASRTGGYYGYTF	TGTGCCAGTCGGACAGGGGGCTACTATGGCTACACCTTC
TRBV30	few	TRBJ1-2	TRBD1	CAWRRAGGNYGYTF	TGTGCCTGGAGAAGGGCAGGGGGCAACTATGGCTACACCTTC
TRBV7-9	few	TRBJ2-7	TRBD1	CASSFRSRGHEQYF	TGTGCCAGCAGCTTTAGGTCCAGGGGGCACGAGCAGTACTTC
TRBV28	few	TRBJ2-1	NA	CASSQNTGYEQFF	TGTGCCAGCAGCCAAAACACAGGGTACGAGCAGTTCTTC